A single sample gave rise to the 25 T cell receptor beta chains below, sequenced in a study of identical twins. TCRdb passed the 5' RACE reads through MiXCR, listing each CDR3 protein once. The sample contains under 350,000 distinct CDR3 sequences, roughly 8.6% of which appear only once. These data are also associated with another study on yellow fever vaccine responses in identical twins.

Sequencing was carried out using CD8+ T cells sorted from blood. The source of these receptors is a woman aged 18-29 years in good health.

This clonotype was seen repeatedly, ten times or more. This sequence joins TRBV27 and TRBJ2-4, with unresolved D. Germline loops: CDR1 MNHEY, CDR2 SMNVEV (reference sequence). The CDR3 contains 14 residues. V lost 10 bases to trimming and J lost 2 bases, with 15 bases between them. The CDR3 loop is CATHPGDTKNIQYF. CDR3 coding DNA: TGTGCCACCCACCCTGGGGATACCAAAAACATTCAGTACTTC.

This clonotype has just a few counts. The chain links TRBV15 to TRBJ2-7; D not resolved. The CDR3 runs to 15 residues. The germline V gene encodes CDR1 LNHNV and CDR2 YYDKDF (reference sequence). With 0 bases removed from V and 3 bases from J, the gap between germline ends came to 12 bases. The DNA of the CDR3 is TGTGCCACCAGCAGAGAGTCCCTAGGTTACTACGAGCAGTACTTC. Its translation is CATSRESLGYYEQYF.

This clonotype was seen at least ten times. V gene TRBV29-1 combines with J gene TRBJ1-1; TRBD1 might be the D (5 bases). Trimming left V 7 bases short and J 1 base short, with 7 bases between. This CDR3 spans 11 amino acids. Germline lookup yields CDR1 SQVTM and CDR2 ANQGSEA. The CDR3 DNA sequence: TGCAGCGCCACAGGGAACACTGAAGCTTTCTTT. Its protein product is CSATGNTEAFF.

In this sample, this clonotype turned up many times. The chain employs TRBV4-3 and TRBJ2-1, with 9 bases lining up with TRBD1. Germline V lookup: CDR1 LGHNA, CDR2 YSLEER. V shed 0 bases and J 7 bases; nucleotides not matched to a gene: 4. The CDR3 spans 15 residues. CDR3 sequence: CASSQERQGVNEQFF. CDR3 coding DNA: TGCGCCAGCAGCCAAGAAAGACAGGGGGTAAATGAGCAGTTCTTC.

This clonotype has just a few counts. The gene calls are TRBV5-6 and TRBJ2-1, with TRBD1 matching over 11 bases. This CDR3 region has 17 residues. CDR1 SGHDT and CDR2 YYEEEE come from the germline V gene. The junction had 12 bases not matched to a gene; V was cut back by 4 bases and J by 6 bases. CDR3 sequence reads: CASSKTAGTGGVNEQFF. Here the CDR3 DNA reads TGTGCCAGCAGCAAAACCGCCGGGACAGGGGGTGTCAATGAGCAGTTCTTC.

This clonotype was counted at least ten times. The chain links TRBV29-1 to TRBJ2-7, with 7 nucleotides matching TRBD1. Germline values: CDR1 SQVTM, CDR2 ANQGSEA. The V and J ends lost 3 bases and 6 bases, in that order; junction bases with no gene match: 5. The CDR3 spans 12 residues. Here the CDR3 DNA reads TGCAGCGTTGAGGGACAGAGTCTCGAGCAGTACTTC. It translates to CSVEGQSLEQYF.

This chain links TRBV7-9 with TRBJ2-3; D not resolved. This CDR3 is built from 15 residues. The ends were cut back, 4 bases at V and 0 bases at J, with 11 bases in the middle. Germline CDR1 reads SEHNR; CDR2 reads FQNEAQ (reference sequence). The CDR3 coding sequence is TGTGCCAGCAGCTACACAGAGTTGAGCACAGATACGCAGTATTTT. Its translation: CASSYTELSTDTQYF.

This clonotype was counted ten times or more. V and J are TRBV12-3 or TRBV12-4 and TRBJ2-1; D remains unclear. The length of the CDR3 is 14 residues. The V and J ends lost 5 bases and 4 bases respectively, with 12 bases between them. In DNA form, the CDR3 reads TGTGCCAGCAGTCCGGGTCTGGATTACAATGAGCAGTTCTTC. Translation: CASSPGLDYNEQFF.

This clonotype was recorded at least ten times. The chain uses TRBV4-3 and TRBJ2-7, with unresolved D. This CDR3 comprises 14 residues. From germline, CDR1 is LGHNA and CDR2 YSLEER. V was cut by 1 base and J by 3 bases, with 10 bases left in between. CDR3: CASSQASQNYEQYF. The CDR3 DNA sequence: TGCGCCAGCAGCCAAGCTTCGCAGAACTACGAGCAGTACTTC.

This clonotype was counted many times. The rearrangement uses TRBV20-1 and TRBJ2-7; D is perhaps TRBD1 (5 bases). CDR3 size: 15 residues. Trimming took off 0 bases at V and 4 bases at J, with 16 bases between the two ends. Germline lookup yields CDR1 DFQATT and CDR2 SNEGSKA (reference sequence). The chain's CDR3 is CSARDRQGLLYEQYF. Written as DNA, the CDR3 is TGCAGTGCTAGAGATCGGCAGGGTCTCTTGTACGAGCAGTACTTC.

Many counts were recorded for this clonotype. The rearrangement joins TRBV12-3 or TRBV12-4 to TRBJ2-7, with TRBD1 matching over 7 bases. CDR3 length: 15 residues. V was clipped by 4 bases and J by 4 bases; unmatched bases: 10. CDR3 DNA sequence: TGTGCCAGCAGTTCGGACAGGATCCCCCCTTACGAGCAGTACTTC. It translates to CASSSDRIPPYEQYF.

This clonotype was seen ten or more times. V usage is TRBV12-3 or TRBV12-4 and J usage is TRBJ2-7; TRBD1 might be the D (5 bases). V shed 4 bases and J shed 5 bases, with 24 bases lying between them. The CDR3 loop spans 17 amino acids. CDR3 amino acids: CASSSALGRDFGNEQYF. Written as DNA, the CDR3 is TGTGCCAGCAGTTCCGCCCTGGGGCGCGACTTTGGCAACGAGCAGTACTTC.

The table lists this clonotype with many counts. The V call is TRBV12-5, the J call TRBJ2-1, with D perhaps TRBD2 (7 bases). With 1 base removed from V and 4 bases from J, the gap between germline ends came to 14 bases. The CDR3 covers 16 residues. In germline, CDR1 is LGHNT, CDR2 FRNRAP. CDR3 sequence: CASGLASGGLYNEQFF. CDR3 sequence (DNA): TGTGCTAGTGGTTTGGCCTCGGGGGGCCTTTACAATGAGCAGTTCTTC.

In DNA, the CDR3 is TGTGCCAGCAGCGACAGGGATGTCACCGGGGAGCTGTTTTTT. The encoded protein is CASSDRDVTGELFF. This chain uses TRBV27 with TRBJ2-2, with 7 bases fitting TRBD1. V was clipped by 6 bases and J by 4 bases; unmatched bases: 5. The CDR3 totals 14 residues. Germline V CDR1 and CDR2: MNHEY, SMNVEV (reference sequence).

CDR3 sequence: CASSQGGGKLTYEQYF. The CDR3, as DNA: TGCGCCAGCAGCCAAGGCGGCGGAAAGTTAACCTACGAGCAGTACTTC. The rearrangement links TRBV4-1 to TRBJ2-7, with D unclear. Germline loops: CDR1 MGHRA, CDR2 YSYEKL. This CDR3 contains 16 residues. Trimming left V 1 base short and J 2 bases short, with 15 bases between.

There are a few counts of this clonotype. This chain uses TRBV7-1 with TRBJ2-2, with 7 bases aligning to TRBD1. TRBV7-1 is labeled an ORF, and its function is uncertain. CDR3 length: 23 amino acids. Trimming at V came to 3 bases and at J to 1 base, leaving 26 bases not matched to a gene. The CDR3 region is CASSSPTGVVNVERNENTGELFF. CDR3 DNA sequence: TGTGCCAGCAGCTCCCCTACAGGGGTGGTGAACGTAGAACGAAATGAGAACACCGGGGAGCTGTTTTTT.

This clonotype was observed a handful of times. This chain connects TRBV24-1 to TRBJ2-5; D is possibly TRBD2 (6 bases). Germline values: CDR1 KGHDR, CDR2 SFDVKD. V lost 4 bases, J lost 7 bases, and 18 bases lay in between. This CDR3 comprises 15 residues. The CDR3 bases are TGTGCCACCAGTGACCTAGGAGGGATTGAAGCGACCCAGTACTTC. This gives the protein CATSDLGGIEATQYF.

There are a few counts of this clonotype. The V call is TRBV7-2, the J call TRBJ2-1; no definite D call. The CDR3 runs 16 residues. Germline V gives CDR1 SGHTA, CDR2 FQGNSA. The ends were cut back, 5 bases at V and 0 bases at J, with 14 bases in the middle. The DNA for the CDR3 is TGTGCCAGCAGCCAATCCCCCGCCAGCTCCTACAATGAGCAGTTCTTC. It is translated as CASSQSPASSYNEQFF.

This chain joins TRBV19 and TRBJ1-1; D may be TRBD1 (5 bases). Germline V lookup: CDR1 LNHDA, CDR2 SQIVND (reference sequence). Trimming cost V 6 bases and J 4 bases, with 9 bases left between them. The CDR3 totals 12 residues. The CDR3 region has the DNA TGTGCCAGTAGGGACACGGTCACTGAAGCTTTCTTT. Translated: CASRDTVTEAFF.

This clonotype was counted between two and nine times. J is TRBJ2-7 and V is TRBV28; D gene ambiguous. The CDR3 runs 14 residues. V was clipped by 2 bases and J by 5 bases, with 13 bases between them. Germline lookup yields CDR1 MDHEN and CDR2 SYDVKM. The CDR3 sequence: CASSLELQFDEQYF. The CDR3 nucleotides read TGTGCCAGCAGTTTAGAGTTACAGTTTGACGAGCAGTACTTC.

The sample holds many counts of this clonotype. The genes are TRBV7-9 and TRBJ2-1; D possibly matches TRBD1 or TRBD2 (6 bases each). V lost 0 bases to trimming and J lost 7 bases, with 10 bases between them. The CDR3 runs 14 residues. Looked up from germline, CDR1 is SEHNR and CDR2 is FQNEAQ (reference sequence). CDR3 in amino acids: CASSLAGGRNEQFF. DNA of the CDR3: TGTGCCAGCAGCTTAGCTGGGGGGCGGAATGAGCAGTTCTTC. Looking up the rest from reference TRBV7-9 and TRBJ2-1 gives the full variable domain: DTGVSQNPRHKITKRGQNVTFRCDPISEHNRLYWYRQTLGQGPEFLTYFQNEAQLEKSRLLSDRFSAERPKGSFSTLEIQRTEQGDSAMYLCASSLAGGRNEQFFGPGTRLTVL.

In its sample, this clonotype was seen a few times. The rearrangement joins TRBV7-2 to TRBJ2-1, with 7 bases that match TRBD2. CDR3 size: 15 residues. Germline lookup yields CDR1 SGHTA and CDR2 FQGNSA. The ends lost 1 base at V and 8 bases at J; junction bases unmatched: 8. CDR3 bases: TGTGCCAGCAGCTTAGGAGGCGGGAGTGGTCATGAGCAGTTCTTC. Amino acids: CASSLGGGSGHEQFF.

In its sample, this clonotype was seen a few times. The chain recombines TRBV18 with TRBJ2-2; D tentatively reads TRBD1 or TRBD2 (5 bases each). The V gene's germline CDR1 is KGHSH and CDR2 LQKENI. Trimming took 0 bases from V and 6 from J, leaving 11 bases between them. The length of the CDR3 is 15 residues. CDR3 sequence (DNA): TGTGCCAGCTCACCACCGGGGGTTGAAGCCGGGGAGCTGTTTTTT. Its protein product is CASSPPGVEAGELFF.

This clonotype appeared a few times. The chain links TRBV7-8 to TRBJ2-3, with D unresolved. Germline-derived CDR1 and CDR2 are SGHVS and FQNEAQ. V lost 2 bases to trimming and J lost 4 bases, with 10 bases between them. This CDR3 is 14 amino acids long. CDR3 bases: TGTGCCAGCAGCTTACCGGTTAATCCAGATACGCAGTATTTT. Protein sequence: CASSLPVNPDTQYF.

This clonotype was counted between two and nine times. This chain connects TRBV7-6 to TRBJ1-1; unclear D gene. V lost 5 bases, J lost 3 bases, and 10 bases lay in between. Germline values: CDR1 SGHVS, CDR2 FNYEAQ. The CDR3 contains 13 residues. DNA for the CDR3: TGTGCCAGCAGCCCCTCGAGCCACACTGAAGCTTTCTTT. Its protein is CASSPSSHTEAFF.